These 2 T cell receptor beta chains share one sample of origin, sequenced in a study of blood T cell dynamics during melanoma immunotherapy. Time point given: week 3, after first cycle of checkpoint inhibitor. Method: immunoSEQ multiplex PCR; TCRdb's copy keeps in-frame clones and lacks some. The sample records 8,500 to 13,000 clones, over 80% being singletons. The source was blood, collected from a patient treated with checkpoint blockade. These TCRs come from a human donor with melanoma.

Here the CDR3 DNA reads TGTGCCAGCAGTTACGGGGCAAAGCAAGAGACCCAGTACTTC. Translation: CASSYGAKQETQYF. The V and J genes are TRBV6-5 and TRBJ2-5; tentatively, D is TRBD1 (5 bases). This CDR3 has 14 amino acids. Germline loops: CDR1 MNHEY, CDR2 SVGAGI. V gave up 2 bases and J gave up 2 bases, with 9 bases separating them.

The chain has TRBV11-2 and TRBJ2-7; the match to TRBD1 covers 7 bases. J was trimmed by 2 bases and V by 1 base; bases with no gene match: 8. The V gene's germline CDR1 is SGHAT and CDR2 FQNNGV. CDR3 length: 16 amino acids. CDR3 DNA sequence: TGTGCCAGCAGCTTAGGAGGTGGGACAGCCGCCTACGAGCAGTACTTC. It yields the protein CASSLGGGTAAYEQYF.